This passage covers 11 T cell receptor beta chains from one sample sequenced in a study of prognosis after radiotherapy for stage I lung cancer. Multiplex PCR in two rounds served to amplify TCR beta CDR3 from genomic DNA. The use of primers specific to each TRBV and TRBJ gene characterized first-round PCR. One entry per CDR3 protein results from TCRdb running MiXCR on the multiplex PCR reads. Of almost 40,000 distinct CDR3 sequences in the sample, less than 25% were seen once. Sample: PBMCs, taken before or after stereotactic body radiation therapy (not recorded which). These receptors were collected from a donor over 45 with non-small cell lung cancer.

This clonotype was recorded many times. The chain couples TRBV6-5 to TRBJ1-1; weak D call: TRBD1 (5 bases). The CDR3 is 13 residues long. Germline V gene lookup returns CDR1 MNHEY and CDR2 SVGAGI. Trimming pared 2 bases from V and 2 bases from J, leaving 6 bases between. The CDR3 sequence: CASSYRGNTEAFF. The CDR3 bases are TGTGCCAGCAGTTACAGGGGAAACACTGAAGCTTTCTTT.

This clonotype was seen at least ten times. V usage is TRBV3-1 and J usage is TRBJ1-4, with D tentatively TRBD1 (6 bases). The germline V gene encodes CDR1 LGHDT and CDR2 YNNKEL (reference sequence). V lost 3 bases and J 2 bases, leaving 16 bases between the germline ends. The CDR3 length is 17 residues. DNA of the CDR3: TGTGCCAGCAGCCAGATCTCGGGGGGGGCCACTAATGAAAAACTGTTTTTT. Amino acid sequence: CASSQISGGATNEKLFF.

This clonotype has at least ten counts. The chain combines TRBV27 with TRBJ2-2, with 11 positions matching TRBD1. The CDR3 extends over 14 amino acids. V gave up 4 bases and J gave up 6 bases; unmatched junction bases: 1. Germline CDR1 MNHEY, CDR2 SMNVEV (reference sequence). The CDR3 loop reads CASSWDRGAGELFF. The CDR3 coding sequence is TGTGCCAGCAGTTGGGACAGGGGGGCCGGGGAGCTGTTTTTT.

The chain recombines TRBV18 with TRBJ1-5; possibly TRBD1 for D (5 bases). V was trimmed by 1 base and J by 1 base, leaving 11 bases between them. The CDR3 spans 16 residues. The germline CDR1 and CDR2 sequences are KGHSH and LQKENI. In DNA, the CDR3 is TGTGCCAGCTCACCACAGGGGACGACAAGCAATCAGCCCCAGCATTTT. It encodes CASSPQGTTSNQPQHF.

Concerning this clonotype itself: A much larger clonotype is one base distant, so this may be a read error. V is TRBV5-1 and J is TRBJ2-2; the D gene is possibly TRBD1 (6 bases). Germline V lookup: CDR1 SGHRS, CDR2 YFSETQ. This CDR3 region has 15 residues. The V gene lost 5 bases and the J gene lost 10 bases, with 21 bases spanning the gap. The CDR3 spells CASRPAHTGSEELFF. DNA of the CDR3: TGCGCCAGCAGACCGGCACACACAGGGTCCGAGGAGCTGTTTTTT.

This clonotype occurred many times. The gene calls are TRBV6-2 or TRBV6-3 and TRBJ2-1; D call uncertain. Germline CDR1 reads MNHEY; CDR2 reads SVGEGT. The CDR3 is made up of 15 amino acids. The V gene lost 5 bases and the J gene lost 2 bases, with 13 bases spanning the gap. The CDR3 nucleotides read TGTGCCAGCAGTGTATGGACGCAGACCTACAATGAGCAGTTCTTC. It codes for CASSVWTQTYNEQFF.

This clonotype was observed many times. This chain uses TRBV20-1 with TRBJ1-2; D might be TRBD1 (5 bases). Germline loops: CDR1 DFQATT, CDR2 SNEGSKA (reference sequence). There are 15 residues in the CDR3. The germline V and J ends were trimmed by 1 base and 6 bases, with 18 bases remaining between them. The chain's CDR3 is CSARVGGSGGHGYTF. CDR3 nucleotide sequence: TGCAGTGCTAGAGTGGGAGGGTCGGGGGGTCATGGCTACACCTTC.

This clonotype was detected many times. The J gene is TRBJ2-2, the V gene TRBV9, with D possibly matching TRBD2 (5 bases). Germline CDR1 reads SGDLS; CDR2 reads YYNGEE. CDR3 size: 18 residues. The V end was cut by 4 bases, the J end by 3 bases, with 22 bases between. CDR3 in amino acids: CASSLWRTILMDTGELFF. The CDR3 nucleotides read TGTGCCAGCAGCCTCTGGAGGACGATACTTATGGACACCGGGGAGCTGTTTTTT.

This clonotype appeared many times. This chain joins TRBV20-1 and TRBJ2-7, with TRBD1 as a possible D gene (6 bases). Germline V CDR1 and CDR2: DFQATT, SNEGSKA (reference sequence). This CDR3 contains 12 residues. V was shortened by 0 bases and J by 10 bases, with 13 bases between the two germline ends. CDR3 sequence: CSARDRGGGQYF. The CDR3 DNA is TGCAGTGCTAGAGATCGAGGGGGTGGCCAGTACTTC.

This clonotype was observed at least ten times. The chain employs TRBV19 and TRBJ2-1; 14 bases match TRBD2. The CDR3 has 16 residues. The V gene end was trimmed by 1 base and the J gene end by 9 bases; junction bases not matched to a gene: 5. Germline V gene sequence: CDR1 LNHDA, CDR2 SQIVND (reference sequence). CDR3 bases: TGTGCCAGTAGTATAGCGGGGACTAGCGGGAGTGGTGAGCAGTTCTTC. It codes for CASSIAGTSGSGEQFF.

Many counts were recorded for this clonotype. The genes are TRBV19 and TRBJ1-5, with D possibly matching TRBD1 (6 bases). The germline gives CDR1 LNHDA, CDR2 SQIVND (reference sequence). V was clipped by 1 base and J by 6 bases, with 7 bases between them. This CDR3 contains 13 residues. The CDR3 DNA follows: TGTGCCAGTAGTATAGTGGGGGCTCAGCCCCAGCATTTT. Protein sequence: CASSIVGAQPQHF.